These 28 T cell receptor beta chains originate from one sample sequenced in a study of early T cells in non-severe SARS-CoV-2 infection (dated by TCRdb to the early 2020s). Receptor amplification or capture employed 5' RACE. The instrument given in TCRdb is NextSeq 500. In-frame beta chains were kept once TCRdb had trimmed the public reads at Q25 with fastp and called clones with MiXCR. Duplicate CDR3 protein sequences are folded into a single record with the most common DNA and genes. The sample records around 63,000 distinct CDR3 sequences, 13% of which are singletons. The biggest ten clones account for around 5% of the sample. The sample comprised whole blood. The origin of the receptors is an adult who was a healthcare worker with PCR-confirmed SARS-CoV-2 infection or an uninfected control (not recorded which).

In its sample, this clonotype was seen many times. This rearrangement joins TRBV6-5 to TRBJ1-2; 9 bases are shared with TRBD1. Germline loops: CDR1 MNHEY, CDR2 SVGAGI. CDR3 length: 12 residues. The junction had 5 bases not matched to a gene; V was cut back by 8 bases and J by 7 bases. CDR3 region: CASGTGRSGYTF. CDR3 DNA sequence: TGTGCCAGCGGGACAGGGCGGTCTGGCTACACCTTC.

The V and J genes are TRBV4-2 and TRBJ2-3, with 10 bases lining up with TRBD1. The germline gives CDR1 LGHNA, CDR2 YNFKEQ. J gave up 1 base and V 5 bases, and 12 bases lay outside the gene matches. The CDR3 spans 18 residues. DNA of the CDR3: TGTGCCAGCAGCAAGAGGGGGACAGGGGAAGGGGGCACAGATACGCAGTATTTT. Amino acid sequence: CASSKRGTGEGGTDTQYF.

The chain is built from TRBV12-5 and TRBJ2-1; D is unresolved. Germline CDR1 reads LGHNT; CDR2 reads FRNRAP. This CDR3 contains 15 residues. Between the trimmed V and J ends, which lost 0 bases and 0 bases, there was a span of 6 bases. CDR3: CASGLVISSYNEQFF. The CDR3 coding sequence is TGTGCTAGTGGTTTGGTAATTAGCTCCTACAATGAGCAGTTCTTC. Together with reference TRBV12-5 and TRBJ2-1, the CDR3 gives the full variable domain: DARVTQTPRHKVTEMGQEVTMRCQPILGHNTVFWYRQTMMQGLELLAYFRNRAPLDDSGMPKDRFSAEMPDATLATLKIQPSEPRDSAVYFCASGLVISSYNEQFFGPGTRLTVL.

In its sample, this clonotype was seen a few times. The chain uses TRBV10-2 and TRBJ1-1, with unresolved D. With 0 bases removed from V and 1 base from J, the gap between germline ends came to 9 bases. Germline loops: CDR1 WSHSY, CDR2 SAAADI. This CDR3 has 15 residues. The CDR3 region is CASSESPTANTEAFF. The DNA of the CDR3 is TGCGCCAGCAGTGAGTCGCCAACGGCGAACACTGAAGCTTTCTTT.

This rearrangement joins TRBV7-9 to TRBJ2-3, with 8 nucleotides matching TRBD1. Germline-derived CDR1 and CDR2 are SEHNR and FQNEAQ (reference sequence). The CDR3 extends over 16 amino acids. After removal of 2 bases from V and 4 bases from J, the junction contained 8 bases not matched to a gene. The CDR3 coding sequence is TGTGCCAGCAGCTTACCCACGGACAGGGTCGCAGATACGCAGTATTTT. It is translated as CASSLPTDRVADTQYF.

V gene TRBV29-1 combines with J gene TRBJ1-2; 8 nucleotides align to TRBD1. This CDR3 has 14 amino acids. The V gene end was trimmed by 5 bases and the J gene end by 0 bases; junction bases not matched to a gene: 5. CDR1 is SQVTM, CDR2 ANQGSEA, per germline. CDR3 in DNA: TGCAGCGTTCATGGACAGGGAGCTAACTATGGCTACACCTTC. The encoded protein is CSVHGQGANYGYTF.

The chain uses TRBV27 and TRBJ1-2; 11 bases agree with TRBD1. Germline CDR1 and CDR2: MNHEY and SMNVEV (reference sequence). Unmatched junction bases numbered 4, after V lost 6 bases and J lost 7 bases. CDR3 length: 13 amino acids. CDR3 residues: CASRPGQGVGYTF. The CDR3, as DNA: TGTGCCAGCAGGCCGGGACAGGGGGTTGGCTACACCTTC.

This clonotype was observed a few times. This rearrangement joins TRBV6-1 to TRBJ2-5; D is uncertain. V lost 8 bases and J lost 8, with 12 bases in between. The germline V gene encodes CDR1 MNHNS and CDR2 SASEGT. The CDR3 has 11 residues. The CDR3 here is CASRTLQTQYF. The CDR3 DNA follows: TGTGCCAGCCGCACCCTGCAAACCCAGTACTTC.

The rearrangement links TRBV5-5 to TRBJ1-2; a weak D match, TRBD1 (5 bases). Germline values: CDR1 SGHKS, CDR2 YYEKEE (reference sequence). The CDR3 has 15 amino acids. V was shortened by 0 bases and J by 4 bases, with 13 bases between the two germline ends. CDR3 sequence: CASSLDKGRFYGYTF. DNA of the CDR3: TGTGCCAGCAGCTTGGATAAGGGACGGTTCTATGGCTACACCTTC. The whole variable domain, filled in from reference TRBV5-5 and TRBJ1-2, reads DAGVTQSPTHLIKTRGQQVTLRCSPISGHKSVSWYQQVLGQGPQFIFQYYEKEERGRGNFPDRFSARQFPNYSSELNVNALLLGDSALYLCASSLDKGRFYGYTFGSGTRLTVV.

This clonotype has at least ten counts. The V gene is TRBV6-1, the J gene TRBJ1-5; D possibly corresponds to TRBD1 (6 bases). Germline values: CDR1 MNHNS, CDR2 SASEGT. The V gene lost 5 bases and the J gene lost 2 bases, with 7 bases spanning the gap. This CDR3 is built from 13 residues. The CDR3 is CASSRTGNQPQHF. Written as DNA, the CDR3 is TGTGCCAGCAGTCGGACAGGCAATCAGCCCCAGCATTTT.

This clonotype was picked up many times. The V call is TRBV7-7, the J call TRBJ2-7; possibly TRBD1 or TRBD2 for D (5 bases each). Trimming took off 2 bases at V and 1 base at J, with 12 bases between the two ends. The germline gives CDR1 SSHAT, CDR2 FNYEAQ (reference sequence). CDR3 length: 15 amino acids. CDR3 sequence reads: CASSLKVGDSYEQYF. The CDR3 DNA reads as TGTGCCAGCAGCTTAAAGGTGGGGGATTCCTACGAGCAGTACTTC.

Many counts were recorded for this clonotype. The chain is built from TRBV5-1 and TRBJ2-7; unclear D gene. The length of the CDR3 is 11 residues. The V end lost 7 bases, the J end lost 6 bases, and 11 bases lay between the germline ends. Germline values: CDR1 SGHRS, CDR2 YFSETQ. This CDR3 reads CASGPPGEQYF. CDR3 in DNA: TGCGCCAGCGGACCTCCTGGCGAGCAGTACTTC.

This clonotype was counted at least ten times. V gene TRBV6-2 or TRBV6-3 combines with J gene TRBJ2-2; D remains ambiguous. The CDR3 spans 17 residues. The V end lost 0 bases, the J end lost 0 bases, and 11 bases lay between the germline ends. CDR1 is MNHEY and CDR2 is SVGEGT in the germline V gene. The CDR3 protein is CASSYSPGSPNTGELFF. Here the CDR3 DNA reads TGTGCCAGCAGTTACTCGCCCGGCAGTCCGAACACCGGGGAGCTGTTTTTT.

The chain carries TRBV29-1 and TRBJ1-2; possibly TRBD1 for D (6 bases). This CDR3 has 13 amino acids. Germline loops: CDR1 SQVTM, CDR2 ANQGSEA. Trimming stripped 0 bases from V and 5 bases from J, with 10 bases between. The CDR3 coding sequence is TGCAGCGTTGAAGACCCTCAGGGGTATGGCTACACCTTC. As protein: CSVEDPQGYGYTF.

The rearrangement joins TRBV9 to TRBJ2-1; the D is unclear. Trimming shortened V by 3 bases and J by 5 bases, and 9 bases separated the two germline ends. Germline V CDR1 and CDR2: SGDLS, YYNGEE. CDR3 length: 13 residues. CDR3 protein: CASSAGVDNEQFF. CDR3 nucleotide sequence: TGTGCCAGCAGCGCTGGCGTAGACAATGAGCAGTTCTTC.

In this sample, this clonotype turned up a few times. CDR3 in amino acids: CASSLSIGYNSPLHF. DNA of the CDR3: TGTGCCAGCAGCTTGAGTATTGGCTATAATTCACCCCTCCACTTT. J is TRBJ1-6 and V is TRBV7-2; D unresolved. Germline-derived CDR1 and CDR2 are SGHTA and FQGNSA. The CDR3 extends over 15 amino acids. Between the trimmed V and J ends, which lost 3 bases and 3 bases, there was a span of 9 bases.

In its sample, this clonotype was seen many times. V is TRBV5-5 and J is TRBJ1-5; 7 bases line up with TRBD1. This CDR3 is 16 amino acids long. Trimming removed 4 bases from V and 0 bases from J; junction bases left unmatched: 7. CDR1 is SGHKS, CDR2 YYEKEE, per germline (reference sequence). In DNA, the CDR3 is TGTGCCAGCAGCCCTTGGGACAGAATTAGCAATCAGCCCCAGCATTTT. Translated: CASSPWDRISNQPQHF.

This clonotype turned up a few times. V usage is TRBV5-1 and J usage is TRBJ1-1; D ambiguous. V was trimmed by 0 bases and J by 8 bases, leaving 23 bases between them. Germline loops: CDR1 SGHRS, CDR2 YFSETQ. The CDR3 runs 17 residues. CDR3 nucleotides: TGCGCCAGCAGCTTGGGTCCCGGCAGTGGGAACACTGAGGAAGCTTTCTTT. Amino acids: CASSLGPGSGNTEEAFF.

The table lists this clonotype with a few counts. The J gene is TRBJ2-7, the V gene TRBV6-2 or TRBV6-3; 7 bases map to TRBD1. Germline V CDR1 and CDR2: MNHEY, SVGEGT. Trimming took 2 bases from V and 7 from J; bases not matched to a gene: 8. This CDR3 has 14 amino acids. For the CDR3, the DNA is TGTGCCAGCAGTTACGAGGGGGCCGTTGGGGAGCAGTACTTC. It specifies CASSYEGAVGEQYF.

This clonotype has a handful of counts. This chain joins TRBV7-6 and TRBJ1-2; 8 bases match TRBD1. The CDR3 sequence is 15 residues long. From germline, CDR1 is SGHVS and CDR2 FNYEAQ. The V gene end was trimmed by 3 bases and the J gene end by 4 bases; junction bases not matched to a gene: 7. The CDR3 is CASSFLGTGIYGYTF. The CDR3 DNA reads TGTGCCAGCAGCTTTCTAGGGACAGGCATCTATGGCTACACCTTC.

The chain couples TRBV12-3 or TRBV12-4 to TRBJ1-1; D gene uncertain. There are 14 residues in the CDR3. The germline V and J ends were trimmed by 2 bases and 7 bases, with 14 bases remaining between them. The CDR3 here is CASSLSPDGIEAFF. DNA of the CDR3: TGTGCCAGCAGTTTATCACCGGACGGAATTGAAGCTTTCTTT.

The genes are TRBV29-1 and TRBJ1-1; D not certain. CDR1 is SQVTM, CDR2 ANQGSEA, per germline. CDR3 length: 14 residues. Trimming removed 2 bases at V and 1 base at J, with 11 bases between. This CDR3 reads CSVELLGRNTEAFF. Here the CDR3 DNA reads TGCAGCGTTGAATTACTAGGGCGGAACACTGAAGCTTTCTTT.

The V gene is TRBV5-1, the J gene TRBJ2-1; a weak D match, TRBD2 (7 bases). The CDR3 is 16 residues long. Germline lookup yields CDR1 SGHRS and CDR2 YFSETQ. Trimming removed 3 bases from V and 3 bases from J, with 16 bases in between. This chain's CDR3 is CASSSQGRGFYNEQFF. As DNA, the CDR3 is TGCGCCAGCAGCTCCCAGGGGCGGGGGTTCTACAATGAGCAGTTCTTC. The full variable domain, with the rest looked up from reference TRBV5-1 and TRBJ2-1, is KAGVTQTPRYLIKTRGQQVTLSCSPISGHRSVSWYQQTPGQGLQFLFEYFSETQRNKGNFPGRFSGRQFSNSRSEMNVSTLELGDSALYLCASSSQGRGFYNEQFFGPGTRLTVL.

This clonotype was found many times. The chain has TRBV12-3 or TRBV12-4 and TRBJ2-3, with D tentatively TRBD1 or TRBD2 (5 bases each). The CDR3 is 14 amino acids. V lost 1 base and J lost 6, with 11 bases in between. CDR3 in amino acids: CASSLGVGEDTQYF. CDR3 DNA sequence: TGTGCCAGCAGTTTAGGTGTAGGGGAGGATACGCAGTATTTT.

In this sample, this clonotype turned up many times. The chain employs TRBV29-1 and TRBJ2-3; a possible D gene is TRBD2 (7 bases). Germline lookup yields CDR1 SQVTM and CDR2 ANQGSEA. This CDR3 is built from 16 residues. V was trimmed by 0 bases and J by 1 base, leaving 14 bases between them. CDR3 coding DNA: TGCAGCGTTGAAGATTGGGGGGGCCTGGGCACAGATACGCAGTATTTT. Protein product: CSVEDWGGLGTDTQYF.

The table lists this clonotype with a few counts. The chain recombines TRBV7-3 with TRBJ2-1; no clear D. Germline V gene lookup returns CDR1 SGHTA and CDR2 FQGTGA. The CDR3 totals 16 residues. V dropped 5 bases and J dropped 8 bases, with 22 bases sitting between them. The CDR3 region has the DNA TGTGCCAGCAGCCTAGTGTCAATGTCTGCTTACGATGAGCAGTTCTTC. It codes for CASSLVSMSAYDEQFF.

This clonotype was counted ten times or more. The chain couples TRBV4-3 to TRBJ1-1, with 7 bases identical to TRBD1. CDR3 size: 15 residues. J was trimmed by 2 bases and V by 0 bases; bases with no gene match: 3. Germline-derived CDR1 and CDR2 are LGHNA and YSLEER. The CDR3 loop reads CASSQDAGGNTEAFF. Here the CDR3 DNA reads TGCGCCAGCAGCCAAGATGCAGGGGGAAACACTGAAGCTTTCTTT.

The J gene is TRBJ2-3, the V gene TRBV5-1, with no clear D. The V end was cut by 3 bases, the J end by 5 bases, with 10 bases between. Germline loops: CDR1 SGHRS, CDR2 YFSETQ. This CDR3 region has 13 residues. The CDR3 DNA sequence: TGCGCCAGCAGCTCACCCCCGATAGATACGCAGTATTTT. It translates to CASSSPPIDTQYF.